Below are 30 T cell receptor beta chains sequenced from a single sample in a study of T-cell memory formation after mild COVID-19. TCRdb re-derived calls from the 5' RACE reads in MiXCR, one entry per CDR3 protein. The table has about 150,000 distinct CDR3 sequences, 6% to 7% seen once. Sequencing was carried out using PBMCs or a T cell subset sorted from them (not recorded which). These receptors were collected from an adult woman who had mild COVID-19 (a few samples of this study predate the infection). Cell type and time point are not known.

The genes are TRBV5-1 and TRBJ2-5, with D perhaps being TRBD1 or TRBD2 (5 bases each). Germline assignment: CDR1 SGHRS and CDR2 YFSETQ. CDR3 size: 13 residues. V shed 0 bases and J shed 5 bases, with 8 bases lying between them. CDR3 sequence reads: CASSLGGSETQYF. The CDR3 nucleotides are TGCGCCAGCAGCTTGGGGGGGAGCGAGACCCAGTACTTC.

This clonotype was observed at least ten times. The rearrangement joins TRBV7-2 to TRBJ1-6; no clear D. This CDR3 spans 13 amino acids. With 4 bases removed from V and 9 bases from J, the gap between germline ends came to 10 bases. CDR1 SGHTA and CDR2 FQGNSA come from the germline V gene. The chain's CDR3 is CASSSRTGSPLHF. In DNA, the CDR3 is TGTGCCAGCAGCTCACGAACGGGTTCACCCCTCCACTTT.

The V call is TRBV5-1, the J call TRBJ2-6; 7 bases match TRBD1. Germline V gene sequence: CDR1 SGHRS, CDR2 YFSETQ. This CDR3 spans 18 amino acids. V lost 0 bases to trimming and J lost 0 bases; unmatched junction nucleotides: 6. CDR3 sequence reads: CASSLGGTASSGANVLTF. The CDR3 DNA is TGCGCCAGCAGCTTGGGGGGGACAGCCTCCTCTGGGGCCAACGTCCTGACTTTC.

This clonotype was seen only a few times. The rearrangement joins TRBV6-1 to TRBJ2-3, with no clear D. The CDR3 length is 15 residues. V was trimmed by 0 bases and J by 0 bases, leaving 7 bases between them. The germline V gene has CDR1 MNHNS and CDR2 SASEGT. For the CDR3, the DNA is TGTGCCAGCAGTGAAGCGCTTCGTAGCACAGATACGCAGTATTTT. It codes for CASSEALRSTDTQYF.

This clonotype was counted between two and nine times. DNA for the CDR3: TGTGCCAGCAGCTTTCAGGATCAGCCCCAGCATTTT. This gives the protein CASSFQDQPQHF. The chain recombines TRBV7-9 with TRBJ1-5; unclear D gene. Germline CDR1 reads SEHNR; CDR2 reads FQNEAQ (reference sequence). The CDR3 is 12 residues long. Trimming shortened V by 3 bases and J by 5 bases, and 5 bases separated the two germline ends.

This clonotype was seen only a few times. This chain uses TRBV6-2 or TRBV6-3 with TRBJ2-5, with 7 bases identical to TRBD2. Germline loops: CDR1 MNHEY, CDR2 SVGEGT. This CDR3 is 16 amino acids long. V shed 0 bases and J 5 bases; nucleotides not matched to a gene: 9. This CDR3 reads CASSYSPSGTYETQYF. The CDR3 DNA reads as TGTGCCAGCAGTTACTCGCCTAGCGGAACCTACGAGACCCAGTACTTC.

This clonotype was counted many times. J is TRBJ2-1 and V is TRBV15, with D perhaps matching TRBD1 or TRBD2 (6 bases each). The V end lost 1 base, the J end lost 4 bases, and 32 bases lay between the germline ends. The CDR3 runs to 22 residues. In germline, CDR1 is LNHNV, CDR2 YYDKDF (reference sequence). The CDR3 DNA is TGTGCCACCAGCAGAGGGGTAGGGGGGCCGCTGCTGGATAAACAGAAATACAATGAGCAGTTCTTC. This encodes CATSRGVGGPLLDKQKYNEQFF. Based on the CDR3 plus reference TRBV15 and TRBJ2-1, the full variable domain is DAMVIQNPRYQVTQFGKPVTLSCSQTLNHNVMYWYQQKSSQAPKLLFHYYDKDFNNEADTPDNFQSRRPNTSFCFLDIRSPGLGDTAMYLCATSRGVGGPLLDKQKYNEQFFGPGTRLTVL.

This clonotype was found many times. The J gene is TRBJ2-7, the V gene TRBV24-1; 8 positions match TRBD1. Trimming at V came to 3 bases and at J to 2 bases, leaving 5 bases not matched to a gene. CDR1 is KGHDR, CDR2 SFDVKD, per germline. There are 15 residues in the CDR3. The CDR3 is CATSDPHRGTYEQYF. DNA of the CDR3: TGTGCCACCAGTGATCCTCACAGGGGGACCTACGAGCAGTACTTC.

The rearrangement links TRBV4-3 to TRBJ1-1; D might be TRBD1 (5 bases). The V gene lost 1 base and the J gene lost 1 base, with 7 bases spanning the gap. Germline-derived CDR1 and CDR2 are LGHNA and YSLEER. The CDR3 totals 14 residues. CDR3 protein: CASSQGTQNTEAFF. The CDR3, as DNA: TGCGCCAGCAGCCAAGGGACACAGAACACTGAAGCTTTCTTT.

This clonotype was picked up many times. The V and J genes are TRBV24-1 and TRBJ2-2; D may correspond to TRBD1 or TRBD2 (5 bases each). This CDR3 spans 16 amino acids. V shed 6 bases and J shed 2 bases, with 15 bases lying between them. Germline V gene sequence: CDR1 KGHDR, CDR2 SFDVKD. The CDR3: CATSSFGTDNTGELFF. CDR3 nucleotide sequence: TGTGCCACCAGTAGCTTCGGGACGGACAACACCGGGGAGCTGTTTTTT.

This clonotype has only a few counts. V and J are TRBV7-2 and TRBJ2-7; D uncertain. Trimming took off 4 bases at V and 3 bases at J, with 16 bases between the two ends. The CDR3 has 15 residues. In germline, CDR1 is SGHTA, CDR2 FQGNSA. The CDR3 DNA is TGTGCCAGCAGCTCCATTAGACATGGCGTCTACGAGCAGTACTTC. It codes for CASSSIRHGVYEQYF.

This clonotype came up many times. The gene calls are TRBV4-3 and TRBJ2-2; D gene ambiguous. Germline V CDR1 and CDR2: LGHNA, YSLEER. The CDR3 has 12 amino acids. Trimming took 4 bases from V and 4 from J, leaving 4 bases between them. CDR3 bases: TGCGCCAGCAGCCCACCCACCGGGGAGCTGTTTTTT. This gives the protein CASSPPTGELFF.

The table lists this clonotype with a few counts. Here the CDR3 DNA reads TGTGCCACCAGAGCGGGACCGAACAATCAGCCCCAGCATTTT. Translated, it gives CATRAGPNNQPQHF. The chain couples TRBV15 to TRBJ1-5; D perhaps matches TRBD1 (5 bases). This CDR3 region has 14 residues. CDR1 is LNHNV and CDR2 is YYDKDF in the germline V gene (reference sequence). Trimming left V 6 bases short and J 3 bases short, with 12 bases between.

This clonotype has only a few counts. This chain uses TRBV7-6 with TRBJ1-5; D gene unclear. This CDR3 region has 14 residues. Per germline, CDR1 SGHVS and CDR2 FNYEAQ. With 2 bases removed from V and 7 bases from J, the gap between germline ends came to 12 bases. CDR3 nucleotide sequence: TGTGCCAGCAGCTTATCCAATGATCGGCAGCCCCAGCATTTT. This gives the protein CASSLSNDRQPQHF.

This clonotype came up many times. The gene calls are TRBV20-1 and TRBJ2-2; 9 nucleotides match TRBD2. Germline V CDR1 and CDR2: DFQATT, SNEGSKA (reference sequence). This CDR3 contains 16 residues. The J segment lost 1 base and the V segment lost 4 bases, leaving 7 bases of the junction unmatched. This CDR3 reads CSATSFSGRNTGELFF. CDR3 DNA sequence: TGCAGTGCTACCTCCTTTAGCGGGAGGAACACCGGGGAGCTGTTTTTT.

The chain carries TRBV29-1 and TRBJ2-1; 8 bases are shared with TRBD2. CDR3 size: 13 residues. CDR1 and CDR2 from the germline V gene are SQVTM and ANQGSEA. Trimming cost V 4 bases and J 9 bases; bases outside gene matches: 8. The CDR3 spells CSVVAGGGGEQFF. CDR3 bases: TGCAGCGTTGTGGCGGGAGGTGGGGGTGAGCAGTTCTTC.

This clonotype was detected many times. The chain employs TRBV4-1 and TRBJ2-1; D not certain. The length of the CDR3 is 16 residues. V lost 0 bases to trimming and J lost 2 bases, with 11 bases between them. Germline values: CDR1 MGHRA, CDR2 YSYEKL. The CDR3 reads CASSQEKGRTYNEQFF. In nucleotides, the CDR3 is TGCGCCAGCAGCCAAGAAAAGGGCAGAACCTACAATGAGCAGTTCTTC.

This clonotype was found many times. CDR3 DNA: TGTGCCAGCAGTTACGGGCCAGGGGGCGCCGGCAATCAGCCCCAGCATTTT. This codes for CASSYGPGGAGNQPQHF. The chain uses TRBV6-6 and TRBJ1-5; the match to TRBD1 covers 8 bases. The trim removed 2 bases at V and 2 bases at J, leaving 8 bases unmatched. Germline V gene sequence: CDR1 MNHNY, CDR2 SVGAGI (reference sequence). The CDR3 has 17 residues.

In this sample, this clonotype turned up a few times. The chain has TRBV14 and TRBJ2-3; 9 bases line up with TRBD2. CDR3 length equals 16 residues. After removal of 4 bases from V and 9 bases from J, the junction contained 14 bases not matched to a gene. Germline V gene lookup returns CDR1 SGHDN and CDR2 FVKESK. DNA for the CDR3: TGTGCCAGCAGCCGCCTAAGAGCGGCGGGGGGGCCAACGCAGTATTTT. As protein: CASSRLRAAGGPTQYF.

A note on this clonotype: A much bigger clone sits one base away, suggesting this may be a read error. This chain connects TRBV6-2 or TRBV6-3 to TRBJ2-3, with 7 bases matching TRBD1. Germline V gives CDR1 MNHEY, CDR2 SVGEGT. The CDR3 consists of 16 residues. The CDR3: CASSYVTGSRPDSQYF. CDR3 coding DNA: TGTGCCAGCAGTTACGTGACAGGGTCCCGACCAGATTCGCAGTATTTT.

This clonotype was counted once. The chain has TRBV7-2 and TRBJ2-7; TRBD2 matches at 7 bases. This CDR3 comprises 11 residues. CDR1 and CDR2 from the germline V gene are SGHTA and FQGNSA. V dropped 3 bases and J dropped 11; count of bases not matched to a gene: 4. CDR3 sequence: CASSLGGRKYF. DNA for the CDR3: TGTGCCAGCAGCTTGGGCGGGAGAAAGTACTTC.

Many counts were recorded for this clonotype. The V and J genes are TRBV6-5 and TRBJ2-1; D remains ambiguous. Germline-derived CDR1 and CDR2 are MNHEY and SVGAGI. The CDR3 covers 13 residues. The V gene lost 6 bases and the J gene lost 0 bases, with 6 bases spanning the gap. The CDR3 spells CASRGNSYNEQFF. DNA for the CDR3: TGTGCCAGCAGGGGAAACTCCTACAATGAGCAGTTCTTC.

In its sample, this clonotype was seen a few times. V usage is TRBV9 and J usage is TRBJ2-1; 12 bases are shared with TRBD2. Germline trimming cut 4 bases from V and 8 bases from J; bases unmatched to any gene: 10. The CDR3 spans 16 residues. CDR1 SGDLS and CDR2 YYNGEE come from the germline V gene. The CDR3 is CASSPPASGGVDEQFF. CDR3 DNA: TGTGCCAGCAGCCCCCCGGCTAGCGGGGGGGTTGATGAGCAGTTCTTC.

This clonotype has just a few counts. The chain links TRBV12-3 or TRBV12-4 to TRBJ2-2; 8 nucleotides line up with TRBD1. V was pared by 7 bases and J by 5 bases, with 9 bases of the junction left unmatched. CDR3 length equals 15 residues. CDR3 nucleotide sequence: TGTGCCAGCACTTGGACAGGGAGTTCAACCGGGGAGCTGTTTTTT. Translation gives CASTWTGSSTGELFF.

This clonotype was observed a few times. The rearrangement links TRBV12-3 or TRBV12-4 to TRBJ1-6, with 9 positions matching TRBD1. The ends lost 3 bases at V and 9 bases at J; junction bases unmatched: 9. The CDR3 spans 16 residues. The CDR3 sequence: CASSFERTGGTSPLHF. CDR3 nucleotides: TGTGCCAGCAGTTTCGAGCGTACAGGGGGCACTTCACCCCTCCACTTT.

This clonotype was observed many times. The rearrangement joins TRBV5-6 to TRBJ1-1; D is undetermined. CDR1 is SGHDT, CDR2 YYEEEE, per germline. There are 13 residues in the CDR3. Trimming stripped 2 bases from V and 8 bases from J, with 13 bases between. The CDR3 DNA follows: TGTGCCAGCAGCTTCGGAGCGGGAGGGGAAGCTTTCTTT. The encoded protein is CASSFGAGGEAFF.

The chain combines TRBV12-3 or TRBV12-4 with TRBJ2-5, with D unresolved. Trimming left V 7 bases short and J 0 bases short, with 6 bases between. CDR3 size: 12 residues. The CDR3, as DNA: TGTGCCAGCACCCCCAACCAAGAGACCCAGTACTTC. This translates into CASTPNQETQYF.

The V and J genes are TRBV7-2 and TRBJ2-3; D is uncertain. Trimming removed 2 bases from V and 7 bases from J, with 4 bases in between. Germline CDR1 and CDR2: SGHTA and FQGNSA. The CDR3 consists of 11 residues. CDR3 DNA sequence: TGTGCCAGCAGCTTAAAGTATACGCAGTATTTT. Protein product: CASSLKYTQYF. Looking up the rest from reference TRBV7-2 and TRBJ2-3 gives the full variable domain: GAGVSQSPSNKVTEKGKDVELRCDPISGHTALYWYRQSLGQGLEFLIYFQGNSAPDKSGLPSDRFSAERTGGSVSTLTIQRTQQEDSAVYLCASSLKYTQYFGPGTRLTVL.

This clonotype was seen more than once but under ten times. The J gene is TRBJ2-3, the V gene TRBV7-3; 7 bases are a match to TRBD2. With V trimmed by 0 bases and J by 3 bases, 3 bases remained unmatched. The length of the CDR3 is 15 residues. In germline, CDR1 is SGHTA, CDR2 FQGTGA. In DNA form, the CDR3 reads TGTGCCAGCAGCTTAACAGCGGGAAGAACAGATACGCAGTATTTT. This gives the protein CASSLTAGRTDTQYF.

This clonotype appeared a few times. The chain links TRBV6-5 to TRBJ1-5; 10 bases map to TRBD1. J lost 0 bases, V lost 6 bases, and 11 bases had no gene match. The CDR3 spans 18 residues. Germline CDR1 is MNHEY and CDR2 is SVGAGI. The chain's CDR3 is CASRSTGQGGHSNQPQHF. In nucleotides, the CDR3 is TGTGCCAGCAGGTCTACTGGACAGGGGGGGCATAGCAATCAGCCCCAGCATTTT.